This is a list of T cell receptor beta chains from one sample in a study of blood T cell repertoires in COVID-19. Method: immunoSEQ multiplex PCR; TCRdb's copy keeps in-frame clones and lacks some. The sample holds about 69,000 clones, 79% seen once. Sequenced: peripheral blood. Receptors were obtained from a human donor in a cohort sampled during active COVID-19. The CDR3 runs from the conserved cysteine through the conserved F or W. D genes are given only for firm matches. Size tells how often a clone was seen (once, few, many) or the class of an expanded clone, and some rows leave it out.

TRBV19	TRBJ2-5	-	-	TGTGCCAGTCAGCCGGGACCCCGGAGGGGAGCCCAGTACTTC	CASQPGPRRGAQYF
TRBV27	TRBJ2-5	-	-	TGTGCCAGCAGTTTCCAGGGGAGAGAGACCCAGTACTTC	CASSFQGRETQYF
TRBV6-6	TRBJ2-2	-	-	TGTGCCAGCAGTTACGAGGGGGGGACCGGGGAGCTGTTTTTT	CASSYEGGTGELFF
TRBV15	TRBJ2-2	TRBD1	-	TGTGCCACCAGCGGAATAAGACAGGGCGGAACCGGGGAGCTGTTTTTT	CATSGIRQGGTGELFF
TRBV18	TRBJ2-3	-	-	TGTGCCAGCTCAGTCATTAGCACAGATACGCAGTATTTT	CASSVISTDTQYF
TRBV6-5	TRBJ1-3	-	-	TGTGCCAGCGCTGGGACATCTGGAAACACCATATATTTT	CASAGTSGNTIYF
TRBV5-1	TRBJ1-2	TRBD1	-	TGCGCCAGCAGCACCGGACAGGGGGCAAAATCTAGTGGCTACACCTTC	CASSTGQGAKSSGYTF
TRBV19	TRBJ2-5	TRBD2	-	TGTGCCAGTACCCGGACTAGCGGGAGGGCCGGGGAGACCCAGTACTTC	CASTRTSGRAGETQYF
TRBV7-2	TRBJ2-3	-	-	TGTGCCAGCAGTCGGCCGGGAAACTCAGATACGCAGTATTTT	CASSRPGNSDTQYF
TRBV11-2	TRBJ2-7	-	-	TGTGCCAGCAGCCTCGAGGTCGGTTCCTACGAGCAGTACTTC	CASSLEVGSYEQYF
TRBV27	TRBJ1-6	-	-	TGTGCCAGCAGTTTCAGGGGAAGATCACCCCTCCACTTT	CASSFRGRSPLHF
TRBV14	TRBJ1-1	-	-	TGTGCCAGCAGCAGGCTTAACAGGGCCGTAGGTGCTAATGAAGCTTTCTTT	CASSRLNRAVGANEAFF
TRBV19	TRBJ1-3	-	-	TGTGCCAGTAGTAGTAAGACAGTCTTCTCTGGAAACACCATATATTTT	CASSSKTVFSGNTIYF
TRBV5-1	TRBJ2-5	-	-	TGCGCCAGCAGCTTCTATCAGGGGAGGGAAGAGACCCAGTACTTC	CASSFYQGREETQYF
TRBV5-1	TRBJ1-4	TRBD1	-	TGCGCCAGCAGCTTGGCCATTGAGGGGGCACGGGAAAAACTGTTTTTT	CASSLAIEGAREKLFF
TRBV10-2	TRBJ2-7	-	-	TGCGCCAGCAGGTCAGGGCCCTACGAGCAGTACTTC	CASRSGPYEQYF
TRBV2	TRBJ2-5	-	few	TGTGCCAGCACGAGACCTAGAGGGACCCAGTACTTC	CASTRPRGTQYF
TRBV9	TRBJ2-3	TRBD2	-	TGTGCCAGCAGCGTAGGACTAGCAACAAACACAGATACGCAGTATTTT	CASSVGLATNTDTQYF
TRBV6-5	TRBJ2-7	-	-	TGTGCCAGCAGTCCATCAGGGGTTGCCGAGCAGTACTTC	CASSPSGVAEQYF
TRBV19	TRBJ2-2	-	-	TGTGCCAGTAGTATCTCCCTGGGACAATCCCCCACCGGGGAGCTGTTTTTT	CASSISLGQSPTGELFF
TRBV6-4	TRBJ2-1	TRBD2	-	TGTGCCAGCAGTGGCCGGGGGGGCTCCTACAATGAGCAGTTCTTC	CASSGRGGSYNEQFF
TRBV18	TRBJ1-6	-	-	TGTGCCAGCTCACCGTCGGATCAGGGGCACTCACCCCTCCACTTT	CASSPSDQGHSPLHF
TRBV2	TRBJ2-6	TRBD1	-	TGTGCCAGCAGTGGACAGGGGGTGGCTGGGGCCAACGTCCTGACTTTC	CASSGQGVAGANVLTF
TRBV5-1	TRBJ1-1	-	-	TGCGCCAGCAGCTTAATGAAGCGCACTGAAGCTTTCTTT	CASSLMKRTEAFF
TRBV7-8	TRBJ2-7	TRBD1	-	TGTGCCAGCAGCTTTGGGACAGGGGCTAGTAACGAGCAGTACTTC	CASSFGTGASNEQYF
TRBV10-3	TRBJ1-2	TRBD1	-	TGTGCCATCAGTGAGTCTTTCGGACAGGGGGCGGCTGGCTACACCTTC	CAISESFGQGAAGYTF
TRBV9	TRBJ1-6	-	-	TGTGCCAGCACCCTCTCCTATAATTCACCCCTCCACTTT	CASTLSYNSPLHF
TRBV7-9	TRBJ2-1	TRBD2	-	TGTGCCAGCACCGCCTGGACTAGCGGGAGGTTCGATGAGCAGTTCTTC	CASTAWTSGRFDEQFF
TRBV9	TRBJ2-7	TRBD2	many	TGTGCCAGCAGCGCGGGACTAGCGGGACCCTACGAGCAGTACTTC	CASSAGLAGPYEQYF
TRBV6-5	TRBJ2-6	-	-	TGTGCCAGCTCAGAAGTCTCTGGGGCCAACGTCCTGACTTTC	CASSEVSGANVLTF
TRBV9	TRBJ2-3	-	-	TGTGCCAGCAGAGAAAGACTAGAAAGTACAGATACGCAGTATTTT	CASRERLESTDTQYF
TRBV19	TRBJ1-2	-	-	TGTGCCAGTAGTATCGTCGGACAGCTCGGCTACACCTTC	CASSIVGQLGYTF
TRBV5-6	TRBJ2-7	-	-	TGTGCCAGCAGCTTCAGGTCGCGGGGCTACGAGCAGTACTTC	CASSFRSRGYEQYF
TRBV18	TRBJ1-4	TRBD1	few	TGTGCCAGCTCACTACTGGACAGGGGGTTCGAAAAACTGTTTTTT	CASSLLDRGFEKLFF
TRBV19	TRBJ1-2	-	-	TGTGCTCCTAACACAGGGCAAGGCTACACCTTC	CAPNTGQGYTF
TRBV10-3	TRBJ2-7	-	-	TGTGCCATCAGTGACCCCTTCTCTCGCGCCTCCTACGAGCAGTACTTC	CAISDPFSRASYEQYF
TRBV6-5	TRBJ2-3	TRBD2	-	TGTGCCAGCAGTCGAGCGGGACCCACAGATACGCAGTATTTT	CASSRAGPTDTQYF
TRBV5-1	TRBJ2-2	TRBD2	-	TGCGCCAGCAGCGGGGGACTAATTGAGCTTCAGAACACCGGGGAGCTGTTTTTT	CASSGGLIELQNTGELFF
TRBV24-1	TRBJ2-7	-	-	TGTGCCACCCTCGCGGCCCAGTCCTACGAGCAGTACTTC	CATLAAQSYEQYF
TRBV2	TRBJ2-1	-	-	TGTGCCAGCAGTGAAACGCGGGACAATGAGCAGTTCTTC	CASSETRDNEQFF
TRBV9	TRBJ1-6	-	-	TGTGCCAGCAGCGTAGCAGGGGATTCACCCCTCCACTTT	CASSVAGDSPLHF
TRBV4-2	TRBJ2-1	TRBD2	-	TGTGCCAGCAGCCCCCGCAAAGGACTAGCGGGAGGAAATGAGCAGTTCTTC	CASSPRKGLAGGNEQFF
TRBV19	TRBJ1-4	-	medium-sized	TGTGCCAGTAGGGCGAAGGGGACTAATGAAAAACTGTTTTTT	CASRAKGTNEKLFF
TRBV2	TRBJ2-4	-	-	TGTGCCAGCAGTGAACGGGTAGGCTTTGCCAAAAACATTCAGTACTTC	CASSERVGFAKNIQYF
TRBV7-8	TRBJ1-4	-	-	TGTGCCAGCAGCTTCAGACAAGCAACTAATGAAAAACTGTTTTTT	CASSFRQATNEKLFF
TRBV4-2	TRBJ2-7	-	-	TGTGCCAGCAGCCAAGATCGCACGGAGACCTACGAGCAGTACTTC	CASSQDRTETYEQYF